This T cell receptor (beta chain) was profiled in a study of blood T cells in healthy people across ages. Overall study results and limits: Naive T cell percentage by flow cytometry tracked strongly with beta diversity.

A second PCR, run for roughly 7 to 11 cycles, used a sample-barcoded 5' primer plus a J-beta primer mix. TCRdb fed the 5' RACE reads into MiXCR, producing one record per CDR3 protein. The sample has 1.8 million or so distinct CDR3 sequences, around 40% seen once; the top ten hold 20% to 25%. Each donor was a healthy Caucasian individual from Russia, aged roughly 6 to 95. Isolation yielded PBMCs, at least 7 million per sample, in every case. On this clonotype itself: Its antigen is undetermined. The junction does not match germline at one end; this may be a read error.

CDR1 is LGHNA and CDR2 is YSLEER in the germline V gene. This CDR3 region has 15 residues. V and J are TRBV4-3 and TRBJ1-5; no reliable D call. The material sequenced was blood. This sequence originates from a human donor in good health. The CDR3 reads CASGQDWAANQPQHF. In DNA form, the CDR3 reads TGCGCCAGCGGCCAAGATTGGGCGGCGAATCAGCCCCAGCATTTT.